This T cell receptor beta chain was observed in a study of post-analysis software for immune sequencing data. Study-wide background: The cohort encompassed relapsing-remitting, secondary progressive and progressive-relapsing multiple sclerosis disease courses. The study, taken as a whole, reports: Comparison with controls showed significantly lower normalized Chao1 diversity in multiple sclerosis patients. The five TRBV segments detected at higher frequency in patients than in controls included TRBV5-6, TRBV5-1 and TRBV20-1.

V was clipped by 3 bases and J by 1 base, with 13 bases between them. CDR1 LNHNV and CDR2 YYDKDF come from the germline V gene (reference sequence). The CDR3 is 16 amino acids. As concerns this clonotype: Its matching antigen is unknown.

The TCR beta cDNA libraries contained unique molecular identifiers. Some 500,000 cDNA molecules were recovered from an input of about 1 to 10 million T cells. Each CDR3 protein is one row after TCRdb ran MiXCR on the PCR reads. The data show more than 450,000 distinct CDR3 sequences, around 34% seen once. The source material was blood. The TCR comes from a girl aged 2-17 years with multiple sclerosis. The chain combines TRBV15 with TRBJ2-4; tentatively, D is TRBD2 (6 bases). The CDR3 loop reads CATSRTIGRAKNIQYF. The CDR3 DNA is TGTGCCACCAGCAGGACGATAGGGAGGGCCAAAAACATTCAGTACTTC.